This TCR beta chain was sequenced during a study of T cells in Graves' hyperthyroidism and ophthalmopathy. Study-wide findings and caveats: The model forecast ophthalmopathy, anticipating it by a median around 6.5 months before onset. In simple terms, a model built on 13 V-J features told ophthalmopathy apart from stable hyperthyroidism.

A note on this clonotype: Antigen: not known.

The germline V gene has CDR1 SGHTA and CDR2 FQGTGA. The CDR3 is 15 residues long. The V end was cut by 2 bases, the J end by 3 bases, with 11 bases between. TCR beta CDR3 region amplification was performed from RNA transcripts. TCR CDR3 underwent first-round RT-PCR with the HTBI primer set. MiXCR was run by TCRdb on the multiplex PCR reads, yielding one entry per CDR3 protein. The data contain approximately 210,000 distinct CDR3 sequences, roughly a sixth of them singletons. Calling Graves' hyperthyroidism stable meant ophthalmopathy did not progress within 18 months. Newly diagnosed hyperthyroidism patients aged 18 to 65 years had disease lasting under 2 months.

This sequence joins TRBV7-3 and TRBJ2-1, with a tentative D call TRBD2 (6 bases). This receptor was obtained from a man between 50 and 59 years old with Graves' hyperthyroidism. The sequencing sample was made of blood. CDR3 sequence: CASSLPGLIYNEQFF. Here the CDR3 DNA reads TGTGCCAGCAGCTTACCGGGACTTATCTACAATGAGCAGTTCTTC.